This entry concerns a single T cell receptor (beta chain). Its antigen is currently unknown. TCRdb reanalysed the reads using MiXCR and keeps one entry per CDR3 protein. The sample carries more than 400,000 distinct CDR3 sequences, around 27% recorded once. This entry comes from a study of T cell repertoires in cytomegalovirus infection. At the level of the study: Signatures in public TCR beta sequences pointed to both CMV infection and matching HLA type.

Study-level points and caveats: The response measured ex vivo was dominated by TCR beta clonotypes (HLA-C-restricted and CMV-specific). Cumulated frequencies of public TCR beta families served to identify carriers of CMV plus the relevant HLA.

Germline CDR1 SGHNT, CDR2 YENEEA. V lost 5 bases and J lost 6; bases outside the gene matches: 18. The CDR3 covers 18 residues. This TCR came from a human donor in good health (CMV status not recorded). Some clones in this sample may be carry-over from other donors' samples. V is TRBV11-3 and J is TRBJ2-5, with 10 nucleotides matching TRBD2. Sequencing was performed on PBMCs. The CDR3 DNA reads as TGTGCCAGCAGCCCACCAGTGAGCGGGAGGGTCGGAGGGAAGACCCAGTACTTC. Residues: CASSPPVSGRVGGKTQYF. The whole variable domain, remainder taken from reference TRBV11-3 and TRBJ2-5, is EAGVVQSPRYKIIEKKQPVAFWCNPISGHNTLYWYLQNLGQGPELLIRYENEEAVDDSQLPKDRFSAERLKGVDSTLKIQPAELGDSAVYLCASSPPVSGRVGGKTQYFGPGTRLLVL.